This T cell receptor beta chain was profiled in a study of shared clonotypes between healthy human individuals. Per germline, CDR1 MDHEN and CDR2 SYDVKM. The V end was cut by 1 base, the J end by 6 bases, with 12 bases between. The CDR3 extends over 14 amino acids. An assay was performed, and its level was deep. Assay: immunoSEQ multiplex PCR; the TCRdb copy retains only in-frame clones and omits some. The sample yields some 1.5 million clones, 95% to 99% seen once. This sequence was found in a man aged 25-40 years in good health. Input material: naive CD4+ T cells sorted from blood. As for subset: CD45RA+ positively selected. The genes are TRBV28 and TRBJ1-1, with TRBD1 as a possible D gene (5 bases). CDR3 loop: CASSLFRQSAEAFF. The CDR3 DNA follows: TGTGCCAGCAGTTTATTTCGACAGAGCGCTGAAGCTTTCTTT.